These 14 T cell receptor beta chains share one sample of origin, sequenced in a study of T cells after somatic rescue of genetic block. Method: immunoSEQ multiplex PCR; TCRdb's copy keeps in-frame clones and lacks some. The repertoire holds approximately 10,000 clones, approximately 80% seen once, with 7% to 10% in the top ten. Specimen: peripheral blood mononuclear cells (PBMCs). These receptors all stem from a boy aged 5-17 years.

The J gene is TRBJ1-3, the V gene TRBV7-8, with no clear D. This CDR3 comprises 16 residues. Germline CDR1 and CDR2: SGHVS and FQNEAQ. The V and J ends lost 1 base and 8 bases respectively, with 18 bases between them. CDR3 residues: CASSLDRETLSDTIYF. CDR3 nucleotides: TGTGCCAGCAGCTTAGATAGGGAGACGTTATCGGACACCATATATTTT. Full variable domain (remainder filled in from reference TRBV7-8 and TRBJ1-3): GAGVSQSPRYKVAKRGQDVALRCDPISGHVSLFWYQQALGQGPEFLTYFQNEAQLDKSGLPSDRFFAERPEGSVSTLKIQRTQQEDSAVYLCASSLDRETLSDTIYFGEGSWLTVV.

CDR3 residues: CATSSSSSGNTIYF. The DNA of the CDR3 is TGTGCCACCAGTTCGTCGAGCTCTGGAAACACCATATATTTT. The rearrangement links TRBV15 to TRBJ1-3; D unresolved. Germline CDR1 is LNHNV and CDR2 is YYDKDF (reference sequence). V shed 6 bases and J shed 0 bases, with 9 bases lying between them. The CDR3 is made up of 14 amino acids.

The chain has TRBV7-6 and TRBJ2-7; TRBD1 is a possible D gene (6 bases). V lost 5 bases to trimming and J lost 5 bases, with 16 bases between them. Germline CDR1 and CDR2: SGHVS and FNYEAQ. The CDR3 spans 14 residues. The CDR3 nucleotides read TGTGCCAGCAGCGGGGAACTATCAGGGGACGAGCAGTACTTC. This codes for CASSGELSGDEQYF.

The V call is TRBV2, the J call TRBJ1-5; D is uncertain. The V end was cut by 2 bases, the J end by 4 bases, with 12 bases between. The CDR3 covers 15 residues. Germline V gene data show CDR1 as SNHLY and CDR2 as FYNNEI. CDR3 DNA sequence: TGTGCCAGCAGTGAACTCGACGGCAGAAATCAGCCCCAGCATTTT. Amino acids: CASSELDGRNQPQHF. Variable domain in full (rest from reference TRBV2 and TRBJ1-5): EPEVTQTPSHQVTQMGQEVILRCVPISNHLYFYWYRQILGQKVEFLVSFYNNEISEKSEIFDDQFSVERPDGSNFTLKIRSTKLEDSAMYFCASSELDGRNQPQHFGDGTRLSIL.

The J gene is TRBJ2-5, the V gene TRBV9, with 9 bases that match TRBD1. The V segment lost 4 bases and the J segment 4 bases; nucleotides outside the gene matches: 5. Germline values: CDR1 SGDLS, CDR2 YYNGEE. The CDR3 loop spans 14 amino acids. CDR3 in DNA: TGTGCCAGCAGCCCTAAGACAGGGGGAGAGACCCAGTACTTC. This gives the protein CASSPKTGGETQYF.

In its sample, this clone was seen a few times. The chain links TRBV5-4 to TRBJ2-3; D is unresolved. From germline, CDR1 is SGHNT and CDR2 YYREEE (reference sequence). This CDR3 has 14 amino acids. V was pared by 1 base and J by 2 bases, with 8 bases between. DNA for the CDR3: TGTGCCAGCAGCTTGATCGCCACCACAGATACGCAGTATTTT. Translating it yields CASSLIATTDTQYF.

This clone was seen just once. The chain combines TRBV6-1 with TRBJ2-1, with 9 bases aligning to TRBD2. J was trimmed by 7 bases and V by 3 bases; bases with no gene match: 10. Germline CDR1 and CDR2: MNHNS and SASEGT. The CDR3 sequence is 16 residues long. The CDR3 DNA reads TGTGCCAGCAGTGAGGGGGCGGGAGGGCCCAAGAATGAGCAGTTCTTC. Amino acid sequence: CASSEGAGGPKNEQFF.

The chain links TRBV6-5 to TRBJ1-6; D gene uncertain. This CDR3 region has 14 residues. The germline V gene encodes CDR1 MNHEY and CDR2 SVGAGI. Between the trimmed V and J ends, which lost 8 bases and 1 base, there was a span of 9 bases. The CDR3 loop is CASEELSYNSPLHF. The CDR3, as DNA: TGTGCCAGCGAGGAATTGTCCTATAATTCACCCCTCCACTTT.

The chain employs TRBV7-3 and TRBJ2-1; TRBD2 aligns across 16 bases. The CDR3 totals 16 residues. CDR1 and CDR2 (germline): SGHTA, FQGTGA. J was trimmed by 9 bases and V by 5 bases; bases with no gene match: 7. DNA for the CDR3: TGTGCCAGCAGCCAATCGGGACTAGCGGGAGGGGGTGAGCAGTTCTTC. Encoded protein: CASSQSGLAGGGEQFF.

This chain connects TRBV14 to TRBJ2-2; D is possibly TRBD2 (5 bases). CDR1 SGHDN and CDR2 FVKESK come from the germline V gene. This CDR3 contains 16 residues. V was pared by 2 bases and J by 5 bases, with 15 bases between. CDR3 amino acids: CASSQRRAVGTGELFF. The CDR3 DNA is TGTGCCAGCAGCCAAAGGCGGGCCGTCGGGACCGGGGAGCTGTTTTTT.

The sample holds one count of this clone. The rearrangement joins TRBV4-2 to TRBJ2-5; 7 bases match TRBD2. The V gene's germline CDR1 is LGHNA and CDR2 YNFKEQ. CDR3 length: 18 amino acids. Unmatched junction bases numbered 13, after V lost 1 base and J lost 2 bases. The CDR3 nucleotides read TGTGCCAGCAGCCAAGGACCCGGCGGGGGAGCAACACAAGAGACCCAGTACTTC. Amino acids: CASSQGPGGGATQETQYF.

For this clone: Without the conserved terminal phenylalanine or tryptophan, this CDR3 likely stems from a read error. The chain employs TRBV5-6 and TRBJ1-2; 9 bases are a match to TRBD1. This CDR3 has 16 amino acids. V shed 2 bases and J 2 bases; nucleotides not matched to a gene: 7. The germline CDR1 and CDR2 sequences are SGHDT and YYEEEE. In DNA, the CDR3 is TGTGCCAGCAGCTTAATCCGGGACAGGGCCAACTATGGCTACACCTCC. This gives the protein CASSLIRDRANYGYTS.

This chain joins TRBV5-1 and TRBJ2-3; TRBD1 might be the D (5 bases). V was shortened by 0 bases and J by 2 bases, with 13 bases between the two germline ends. Germline V gives CDR1 SGHRS, CDR2 YFSETQ. The CDR3 is 16 amino acids. The CDR3 region has the DNA TGCGCCAGCAGCTTGGGGGGCCGGATTTCCACAGATACGCAGTATTTT. It yields the protein CASSLGGRISTDTQYF.

The chain uses TRBV9 and TRBJ1-1; D not resolved. CDR1 is SGDLS and CDR2 is YYNGEE in the germline V gene. Trimming took off 0 bases at V and 2 bases at J, with 8 bases between the two ends. The CDR3 consists of 14 residues. CDR3: CASSVEPGNTEAFF. The CDR3 nucleotides are TGTGCCAGCAGCGTAGAGCCGGGAAACACTGAAGCTTTCTTT.